The sequence of this T cell receptor beta chain was determined in a study of blood T cells in healthy people across ages (dated by TCRdb to between 2014 and 2017). A note on the overall study: Template switching captured roughly one uniquely barcoded TCR beta cDNA molecule per two T cells in model experiments. Using deep sequencing normalized with unique cDNA molecular identifiers, the study measured how TCR beta repertoire diversity changes with age. The donors were split into four age groups: young (average around 15 years), middle-aged (39), aged (more than 60) and long-lived (about 74). Donors of different ages were randomly distributed across sequencing lanes to avoid experimental bias. Two additional independent replicas of 1 million unique cDNA reads from the same blood draw were analyzed for two donors (one aged 18 to 30 and one aged 80 or older). Study-level results and caveats: Bulk unsorted PBMC profiling prevented conclusive comparison of naive and antigen-experienced compartments. As age increased, observed TCR beta diversity per million T cells dropped in a roughly linear way, and a significant reduction was already evident by age 40. Donor CMV infection status was unknown, potentially confounding age-related changes in expanded clonotypes. Estimates of total diversity based on one million sequenced T cells were regarded as lower bounds and as underestimates. A strong correlation was found between observed TCR beta diversity and the percentage of naive T cells measured by flow cytometry. Compared with the aged group, the long-lived group had more naive CD4+ T cells, fewer expanded clones and increased TCR diversity, a pattern suggesting age selection.

For this clonotype: Its specific antigen is unknown. No base quality information exists; no much larger clone differs at one position.

The donors were some 39 Caucasian individuals from Russia, aged roughly 6 to 100 years, who were systemically healthy. Ten milliliters of peripheral blood were drawn from each donor into EDTA-treated Vacutainer tubes. Ficoll-Paque density-gradient centrifugation was used to isolate PBMCs, with at least 7 million obtained per sample. Trizol reagent was used to extract total RNA from the PBMCs, yielding at least 6 micrograms per sample. The percentages of naive CD45RAhigh/CD27high T cells were determined by flow cytometry on a PBMC aliquot from every donor. Germline trimming: 3 bases from V, 0 bases from J; junction bases outside gene matches: 3. The CDR3 contains 17 residues, cysteine and phenylalanine counted. Only CDR3 DNA is held: 51 bases, read in frame from base 1. The method was 5' RACE. The sequencer listed for this sample is Illumina HiSeq 2500. The second PCR ran for about 6 to 12 cycles and used a J-beta primer mix along with a sample-barcoded 5' primer. Each TCR beta cDNA molecule received a unique molecular identifier from a template-switch 5' adaptor carrying 12 random nucleotides. Each sample yielded at least 2.5 million CDR3-containing paired-end reads. All of the RNA was converted into first-strand cDNA using the Mint cDNA synthesis kit, with a TRBC-specific oligonucleotide serving as the primer. Following uracil-DNA glycosylase treatment, all cDNA underwent a first 18-cycle PCR with the universal primers M1SS and BC2_uni_R. As for how the authors treated the data: Normalization of each sample was performed by random selection of 1 million high-quality reads, each carrying a distinct molecular identifier. Instead of being binned into consensus sequences, reads that shared molecular identifiers were thrown out. MiTCR, set to a Q25 quality threshold and the strictest error-elimination algorithm, was used for CDR3 identification, clonotype clustering and error correction. Lower-bound total TCR beta diversity was estimated with a nonparametric unseen species model using Euler transformation. The raw public reads went through TCRdb reprocessing: fastp at Q25, MiXCR clone calling, in-frame beta chains kept. Rows with a matching CDR3 protein are joined into one entry that keeps the most common DNA and genes. TCRdb assigned the V and J calls; the authors' analysis was not used. The sample table records about 290,000 distinct CDR3 sequences; roughly 27% of these occur just once. The ten largest account for about 30% of the sample.

The clonotype was recovered from a woman aged 70-85 years in good health. The source material was blood. Rearrangement joined TRBV12-3 or TRBV12-4 to TRBJ2-6; a stretch of 9 junction bases matches TRBD1. The DNA sequence follows: TGTGCCAGCAGTTTTCCGACAGGGGGCTCTGGGGCCAACGTCCTGACTTTC. It translates to CASSFPTGGSGANVLTF.